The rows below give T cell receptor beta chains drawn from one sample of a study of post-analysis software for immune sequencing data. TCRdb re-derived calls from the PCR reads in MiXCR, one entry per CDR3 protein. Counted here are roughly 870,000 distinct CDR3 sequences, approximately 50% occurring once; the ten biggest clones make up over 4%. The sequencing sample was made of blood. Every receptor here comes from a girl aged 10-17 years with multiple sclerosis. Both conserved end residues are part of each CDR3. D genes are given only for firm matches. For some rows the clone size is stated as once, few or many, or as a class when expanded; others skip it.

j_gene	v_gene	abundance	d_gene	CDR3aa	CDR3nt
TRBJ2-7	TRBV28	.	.	CASSLVSLQIYEQYF	TGTGCCAGCAGTTTAGTCTCTCTACAGATCTACGAGCAGTACTTC
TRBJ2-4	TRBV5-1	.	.	CASSFGSENIQYF	TGCGCCAGCAGCTTTGGTTCCGAAAACATTCAGTACTTC
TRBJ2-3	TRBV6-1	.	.	CASSEEDGARDTQYF	TGTGCCAGCAGTGAAGAGGACGGGGCCAGGGATACGCAGTATTTT
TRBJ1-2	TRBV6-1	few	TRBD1	CASNDIAGGTGRSNYGYTF	TGTGCCAGCAATGATATCGCGGGAGGGACAGGGAGGTCTAACTATGGCTACACCTTC
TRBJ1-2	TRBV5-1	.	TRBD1	CASRQTGGSYYGYTF	TGCGCCAGCAGACAAACAGGGGGCAGTTACTATGGCTACACCTTC
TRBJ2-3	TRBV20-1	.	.	CSAYGSTDTQYF	TGCAGTGCTTACGGATCCACAGATACGCAGTATTTT
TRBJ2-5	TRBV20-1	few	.	CSGARTPETQYF	TGCAGTGGCGCCAGGACGCCAGAGACCCAGTACTTC
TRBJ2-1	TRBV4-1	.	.	CASSQGGSNEQFF	TGCGCCAGCAGCCAAGGAGGGTCAAATGAGCAGTTCTTC
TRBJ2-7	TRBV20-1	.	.	CSATPLVPPTYNEQYF	TGCAGTGCTACGCCTCTAGTCCCGCCAACCTACAATGAGCAGTACTTC
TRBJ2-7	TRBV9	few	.	CASSPSTARSYEQYF	TGTGCCAGCAGCCCATCGACAGCTAGGTCCTACGAGCAGTACTTC
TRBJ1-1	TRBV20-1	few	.	CSAEDKAMNTEAFF	TGCAGTGCCGAAGACAAGGCCATGAACACTGAAGCTTTCTTT
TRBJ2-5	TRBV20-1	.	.	CSASRTIQETQYF	TGCAGTGCCTCCCGGACTATCCAAGAGACCCAGTACTTC
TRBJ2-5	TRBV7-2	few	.	CASSLGLQYGGRGETQYF	TGTGCCAGCAGCTTAGGCCTACAGTATGGGGGAAGGGGAGAGACCCAGTACTTC
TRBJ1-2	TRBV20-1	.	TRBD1	CSALPGQGYYGYTF	TGCAGTGCTCTACCGGGACAGGGGTACTATGGCTACACCTTC
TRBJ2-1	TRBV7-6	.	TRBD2	CASSPRVAGGGSVNEQFF	TGTGCCAGCAGCCCACGGGTCGCGGGAGGGGGAAGTGTTAATGAGCAGTTCTTC
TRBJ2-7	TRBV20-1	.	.	CSAARTAFLYEQYF	TGCAGTGCGGCCCGGACAGCTTTTCTCTACGAGCAGTACTTC
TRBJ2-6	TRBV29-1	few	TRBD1	CSVDDRDSGANVLTF	TGCAGCGTAGACGACAGGGACTCTGGGGCCAACGTCCTGACTTTC
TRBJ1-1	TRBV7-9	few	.	CSSSRLQGEAFF	TGTTCCAGCAGCCGACTACAGGGTGAAGCTTTCTTT
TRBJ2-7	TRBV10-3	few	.	CAITPRVQGQDEQYF	TGTGCCATCACCCCGAGGGTCCAGGGGCAGGACGAGCAGTACTTC
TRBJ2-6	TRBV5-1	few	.	CASTQGSSGANVLTF	TGCGCCAGCACCCAAGGGAGCTCTGGGGCCAACGTCCTGACTTTC
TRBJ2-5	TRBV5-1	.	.	CTSSLDVEETQYF	TGCACCAGCAGCTTGGATGTGGAAGAGACCCAGTACTTC
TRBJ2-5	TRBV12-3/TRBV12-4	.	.	CASSLARWGGAKTQYF	TGTGCCAGCAGTTTAGCGCGTTGGGGGGGCGCTAAGACCCAGTACTTC
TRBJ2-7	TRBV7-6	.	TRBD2	CASSYSGSGYEQYF	TGTGCCAGCAGCTATAGCGGGAGCGGGTACGAGCAGTACTTC
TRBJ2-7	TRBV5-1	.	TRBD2	CASSLGPVTSGRHEQYF	TGCGCCAGCAGCTTGGGACCCGTGACTAGCGGGAGACACGAGCAGTACTTC
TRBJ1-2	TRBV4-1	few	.	CASSQETPNAYGYTF	TGCGCCAGCAGCCAAGAGACGCCGAACGCCTATGGCTACACCTTC
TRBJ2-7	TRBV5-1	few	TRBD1	CASSLRTGVYYEQYF	TGCGCCAGCAGCTTGAGGACAGGCGTCTACTACGAGCAGTACTTC
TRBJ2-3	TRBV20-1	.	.	CSAPRGGRTDTQYF	TGCAGTGCTCCTCGGGGCGGGCGCACAGATACGCAGTATTTT
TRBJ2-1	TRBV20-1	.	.	CSARDTDGGEGSYNEQFF	TGCAGTGCTAGAGATACCGACGGGGGCGAAGGGTCCTACAATGAGCAGTTCTTC
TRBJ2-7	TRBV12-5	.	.	CASGLVRPGVLYGEQYF	TGTGCTAGTGGTTTGGTACGACCTGGAGTCCTCTACGGCGAGCAGTACTTC
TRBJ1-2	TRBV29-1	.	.	CSVTYRLTNYGYTF	TGCAGCGTCACATACAGGCTTACTAACTATGGCTACACCTTC
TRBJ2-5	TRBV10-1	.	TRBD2	CASSAGLAVETQYF	TGCGCCAGCAGCGCCGGACTAGCGGTTGAGACCCAGTACTTC
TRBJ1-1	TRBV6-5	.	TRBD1	CAGILSGGSSYIAFF	TGTGCCGGCATACTCTCAGGGGGTAGCTCTTATATAGCTTTCTTT
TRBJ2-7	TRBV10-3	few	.	CAISEAGLGVNEQYF	TGTGCCATCAGTGAGGCAGGGTTGGGGGTAAACGAGCAGTACTTC
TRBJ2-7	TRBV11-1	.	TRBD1	CASSLQTGIAYEQYF	TGTGCCAGCAGCTTGCAGACAGGGATCGCCTACGAGCAGTACTTC
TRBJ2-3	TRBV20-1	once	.	CSLPAGGSTDTQYF	TGCAGCCTCCCAGCGGGTGGGTCCACAGATACGCAGTATTTT
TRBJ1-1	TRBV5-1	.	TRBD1	CASSLQGARTEAFF	TGCGCCAGCAGCTTACAGGGGGCGCGGACTGAAGCTTTCTTT
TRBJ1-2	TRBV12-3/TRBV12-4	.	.	CASSMSGLSYGYTF	TGTGCCAGCAGTATGTCCGGGTTGAGCTATGGCTACACCTTC
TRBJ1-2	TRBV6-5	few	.	CASSYGSGHYGYTF	TGTGCCAGCAGTTACGGTTCAGGGCACTATGGCTACACCTTC
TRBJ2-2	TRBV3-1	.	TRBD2	CASSQELGLYTGELFF	TGTGCCAGCAGCCAAGAATTGGGACTATATACCGGGGAGCTGTTTTTT
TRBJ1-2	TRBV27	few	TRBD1	CASSFLPGQGNYGYTF	TGTGCCAGCAGTTTCCTCCCGGGACAGGGGAACTATGGCTACACCTTC
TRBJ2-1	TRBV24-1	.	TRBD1	CATSHSRDRENNEQFF	TGTGCCACCAGTCATTCTAGGGACAGGGAAAACAATGAGCAGTTCTTC
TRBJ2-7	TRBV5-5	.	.	CASSLPGETYEQYF	TGTGCCAGCAGCTTGCCAGGGGAAACCTACGAGCAGTACTTC
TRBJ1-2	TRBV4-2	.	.	CASSQEGLRGHGYTF	TGTGCCAGCAGCCAAGAGGGTCTCCGGGGCCATGGCTACACCTTC
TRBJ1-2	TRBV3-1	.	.	CASSQGSADYGYTF	TGTGCCAGCAGCCAAGGTTCGGCGGACTATGGCTACACCTTC
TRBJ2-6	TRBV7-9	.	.	CASSFRRTDSSGANVLTF	TGTGCCAGCAGCTTTAGACGGACAGATAGCTCTGGGGCCAACGTCCTGACTTTC
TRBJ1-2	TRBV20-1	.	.	CSARDGGDYGYTF	TGCAGTGCGAGGGACGGGGGGGACTATGGCTACACCTTC
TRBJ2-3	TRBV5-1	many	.	CASSLGGSTDTQYF	TGCGCCAGCAGCTTGGGGGGGAGCACAGATACGCAGTATTTT
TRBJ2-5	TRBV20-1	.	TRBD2	CSARDLAEETQYF	TGCAGTGCTCGGGATCTAGCGGAAGAGACCCAGTACTTC
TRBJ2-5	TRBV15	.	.	CATSRGVGETQYF	TGTGCCACCAGCAGAGGGGTCGGCGAGACCCAGTACTTC
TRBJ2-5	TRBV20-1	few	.	CSAPTWGGETQYF	TGCAGTGCCCCTACGTGGGGTGGAGAGACCCAGTACTTC
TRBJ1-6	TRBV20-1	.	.	CSALVSGSPLHF	TGCAGTGCCCTGGTTTCGGGTTCACCCCTCCACTTT
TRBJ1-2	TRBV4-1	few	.	CASSQDRPGLGYGYTF	TGCGCCAGCAGCCAAGATCGTCCAGGGCTTGGGTATGGCTACACCTTC
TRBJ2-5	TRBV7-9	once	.	CASSPQDWETQYF	TGTGCCAGCAGCCCCCAGGATTGGGAGACCCAGTACTTC
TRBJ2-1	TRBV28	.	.	CASSLISSGVYNEQFF	TGTGCCAGCAGTTTAATTAGTTCGGGCGTATACAATGAGCAGTTCTTC
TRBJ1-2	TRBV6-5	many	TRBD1	CASSGTAYGYTF	TGTGCCAGCTCCGGGACAGCCTATGGCTACACCTTC